The present T cell receptor (beta chain) was sequenced within a study of regulatory T cells in long-lasting Graves disease. iRepertoire HTBI primers and Arm-PCR of CDR3 regions built TCR beta libraries. TCRdb processed the multiplex PCR reads anew with MiXCR; each CDR3 protein has one entry. The data hold some 450,000 distinct CDR3 sequences, with less than 25% observed a single time. Noted time point: persistent/refractory GD, antithyroid drugs over 5 years with positive TRAb. RNA isolated from PBMCs was used to make the TCR library. Diagnosing Graves' disease relied on the American Thyroid Association guidelines. From each patient, around 8.9 milliliters of peripheral blood was drawn and collected into an EDTA anticoagulant tube. CDR3 length: 17 amino acids. Germline CDR1 and CDR2: SGHAT and FQNNGV. Details on this clonotype: This may be a read error, as it is one base from a much larger clone.

The sequence was obtained from a female donor with Graves disease. The chain carries TRBV11-2 and TRBJ2-2; the match to TRBD2 covers 8 bases. Here the sequenced sample was peripheral blood mononuclear cells (PBMCs), taken when the disease was refractory, from a patient treated with antithyroid drugs. For the CDR3, the DNA is TGTGCCAGCAGCTTAGTCGGGAGGGCCCGATTGACCAGGGAGCTGCTTTTT. Encoded protein: CASSLVGRARLTRELLF.